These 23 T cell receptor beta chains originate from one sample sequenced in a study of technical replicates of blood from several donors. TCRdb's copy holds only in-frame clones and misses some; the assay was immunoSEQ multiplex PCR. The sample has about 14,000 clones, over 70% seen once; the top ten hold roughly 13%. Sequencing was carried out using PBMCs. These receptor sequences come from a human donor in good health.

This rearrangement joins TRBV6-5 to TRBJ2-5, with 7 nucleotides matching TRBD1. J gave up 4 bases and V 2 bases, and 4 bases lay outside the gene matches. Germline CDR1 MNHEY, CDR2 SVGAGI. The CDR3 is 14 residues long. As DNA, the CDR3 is TGTGCCAGCAGTTACAGACAGGGAAGAGAGACCCAGTACTTC. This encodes CASSYRQGRETQYF.

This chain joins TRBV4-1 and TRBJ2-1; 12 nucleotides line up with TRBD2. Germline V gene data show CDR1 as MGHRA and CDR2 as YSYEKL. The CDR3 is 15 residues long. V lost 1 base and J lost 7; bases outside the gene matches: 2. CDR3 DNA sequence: TGCGCCAGCAGCCAAGGACTAGCGGGAGCGAATGAGCAGTTCTTC. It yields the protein CASSQGLAGANEQFF.

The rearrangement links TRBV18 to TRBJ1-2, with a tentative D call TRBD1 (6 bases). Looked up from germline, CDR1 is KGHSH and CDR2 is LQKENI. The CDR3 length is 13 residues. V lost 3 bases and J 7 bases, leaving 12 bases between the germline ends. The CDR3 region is CASSPGDKSGYTF. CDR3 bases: TGTGCCAGCTCACCTGGGGACAAATCTGGCTACACCTTC. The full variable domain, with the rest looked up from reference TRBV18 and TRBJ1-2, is NAGVMQNPRHLVRRRGQEARLRCSPMKGHSHVYWYRQLPEEGLKFMVYLQKENIIDESGMPKERFSAEFPKEGPSILRIQQVVRGDSAAYFCASSPGDKSGYTFGSGTRLTVV.

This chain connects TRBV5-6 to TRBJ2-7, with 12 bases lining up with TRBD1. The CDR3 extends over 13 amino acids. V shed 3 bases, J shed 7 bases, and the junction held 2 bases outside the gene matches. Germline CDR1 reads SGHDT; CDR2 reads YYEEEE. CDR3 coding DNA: TGTGCCAGCAGCTGGGACAGGGGGCAAGAGCAGTACTTC. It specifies CASSWDRGQEQYF.

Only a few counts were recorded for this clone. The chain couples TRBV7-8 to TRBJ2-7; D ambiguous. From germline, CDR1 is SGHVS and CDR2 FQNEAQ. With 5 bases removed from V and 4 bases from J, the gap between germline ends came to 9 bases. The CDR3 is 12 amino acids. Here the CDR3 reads CASSHQTYEQYF. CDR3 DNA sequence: TGTGCCAGCAGCCACCAAACTTACGAGCAGTACTTC.

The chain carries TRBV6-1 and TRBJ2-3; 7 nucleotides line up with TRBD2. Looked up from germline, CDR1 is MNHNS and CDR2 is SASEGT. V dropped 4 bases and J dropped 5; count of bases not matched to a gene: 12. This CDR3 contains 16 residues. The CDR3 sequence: CASSGVSSWGGDTQYF. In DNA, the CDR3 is TGTGCCAGCAGTGGGGTTTCGAGTTGGGGGGGAGATACGCAGTATTTT.

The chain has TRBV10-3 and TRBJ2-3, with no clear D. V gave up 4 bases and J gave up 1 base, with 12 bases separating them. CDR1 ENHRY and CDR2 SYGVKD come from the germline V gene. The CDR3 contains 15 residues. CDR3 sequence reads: CAISVSGSGTDTQYF. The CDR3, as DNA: TGTGCCATCAGTGTGTCCGGGTCTGGCACAGATACGCAGTATTTT.

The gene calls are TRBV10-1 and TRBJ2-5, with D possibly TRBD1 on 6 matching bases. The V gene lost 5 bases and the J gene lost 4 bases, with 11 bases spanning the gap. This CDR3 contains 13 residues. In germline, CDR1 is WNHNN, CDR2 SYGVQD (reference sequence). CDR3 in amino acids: CASSSGAGETQYF. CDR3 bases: TGCGCCAGCAGTTCAGGGGCTGGAGAGACCCAGTACTTC.

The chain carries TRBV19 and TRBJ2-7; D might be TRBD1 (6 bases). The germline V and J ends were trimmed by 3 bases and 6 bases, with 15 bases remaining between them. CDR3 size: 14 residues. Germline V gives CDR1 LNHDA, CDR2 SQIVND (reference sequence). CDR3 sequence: CASSIAWTVPEQYF. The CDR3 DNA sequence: TGTGCCAGTAGTATCGCTTGGACAGTTCCCGAGCAGTACTTC.

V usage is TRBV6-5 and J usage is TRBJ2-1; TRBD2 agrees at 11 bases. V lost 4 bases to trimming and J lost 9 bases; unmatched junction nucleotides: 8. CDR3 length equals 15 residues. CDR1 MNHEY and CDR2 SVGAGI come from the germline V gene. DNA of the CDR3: TGTGCCAGCAGTTTACTAGCGGGAGTATTTGGTGAGCAGTTCTTC. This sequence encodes CASSLLAGVFGEQFF.

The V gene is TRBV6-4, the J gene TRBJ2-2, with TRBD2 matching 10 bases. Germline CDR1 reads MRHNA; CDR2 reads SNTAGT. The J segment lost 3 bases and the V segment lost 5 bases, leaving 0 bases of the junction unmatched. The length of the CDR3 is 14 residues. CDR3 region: CASSLAGDTGELFF. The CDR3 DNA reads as TGTGCCAGCAGTCTAGCGGGAGACACCGGGGAGCTGTTTTTT.

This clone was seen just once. Written as DNA, the CDR3 is TGTGCCAGCAGTGACGGAGGGAGCGCAGATACGCAGTATTTT. It translates to CASSDGGSADTQYF. V and J are TRBV6-4 and TRBJ2-3, with D possibly TRBD2 on 6 matching bases. CDR3 length: 14 residues. Trimming removed 2 bases from V and 4 bases from J, with 10 bases in between. Germline lookup yields CDR1 MRHNA and CDR2 SNTAGT.

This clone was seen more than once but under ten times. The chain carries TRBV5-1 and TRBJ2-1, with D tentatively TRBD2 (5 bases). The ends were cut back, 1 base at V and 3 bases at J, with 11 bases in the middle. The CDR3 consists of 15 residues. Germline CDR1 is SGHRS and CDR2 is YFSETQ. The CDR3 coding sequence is TGCGCCAGCAGCTTGACAGTCGGAGGCTACAATGAGCAGTTCTTC. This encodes CASSLTVGGYNEQFF.

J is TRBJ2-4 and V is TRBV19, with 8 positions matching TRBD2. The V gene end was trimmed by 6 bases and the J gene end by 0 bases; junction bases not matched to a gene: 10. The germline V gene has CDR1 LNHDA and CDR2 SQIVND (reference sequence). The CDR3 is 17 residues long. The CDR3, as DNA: TGTGCCAGTAGGGAACTAGCGGAGAGAATAGCCAAAAACATTCAGTACTTC. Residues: CASRELAERIAKNIQYF. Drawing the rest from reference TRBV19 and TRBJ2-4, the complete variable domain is DGGITQSPKYLFRKEGQNVTLSCEQNLNHDAMYWYRQDPGQGLRLIYYSQIVNDFQKGDIAEGYSVSREKKESFPLTVTSAQKNPTAFYLCASRELAERIAKNIQYFGAGTRLSVL.

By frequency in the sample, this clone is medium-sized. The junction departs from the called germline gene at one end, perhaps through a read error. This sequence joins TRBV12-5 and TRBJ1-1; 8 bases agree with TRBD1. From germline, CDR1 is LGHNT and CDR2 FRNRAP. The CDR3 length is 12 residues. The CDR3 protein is CVTMKTGDEAFF. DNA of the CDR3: TGCGTGACTATGAAGACAGGGGATGAAGCTTTCTTT.

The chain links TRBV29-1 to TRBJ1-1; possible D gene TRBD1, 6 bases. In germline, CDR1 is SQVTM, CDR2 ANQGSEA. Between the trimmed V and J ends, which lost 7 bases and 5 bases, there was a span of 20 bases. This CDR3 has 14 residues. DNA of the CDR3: TGCAGCGGTGGGGACATAATAGCTGGAACTGAAGCTTTCTTT. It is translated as CSGGDIIAGTEAFF.

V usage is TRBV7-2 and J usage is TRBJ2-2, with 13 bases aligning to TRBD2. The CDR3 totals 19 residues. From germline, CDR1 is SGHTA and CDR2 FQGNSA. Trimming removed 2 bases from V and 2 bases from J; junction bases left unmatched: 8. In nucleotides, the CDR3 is TGTGCCAGCAGCTTATACCGGACTAGCGGGAGAGTAAACACCGGGGAGCTGTTTTTT. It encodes CASSLYRTSGRVNTGELFF.

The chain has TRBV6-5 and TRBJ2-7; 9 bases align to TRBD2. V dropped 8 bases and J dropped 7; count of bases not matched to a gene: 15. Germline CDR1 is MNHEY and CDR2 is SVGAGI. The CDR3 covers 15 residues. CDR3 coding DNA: TGTGCCAGCCTCAATCAGGCGGGGGGGATATGGGAGCAGTACTTC. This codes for CASLNQAGGIWEQYF.

CDR3 loop: CASSIQTSSNEQFF. CDR3 coding DNA: TGTGCCAGCAGTATACAGACTAGCAGCAATGAGCAGTTCTTC. The chain uses TRBV27 and TRBJ2-1, with 7 bases aligning to TRBD2. CDR1 is MNHEY and CDR2 is SMNVEV in the germline V gene (reference sequence). This CDR3 is built from 14 residues. The V gene end was trimmed by 5 bases and the J gene end by 6 bases; junction bases not matched to a gene: 7.

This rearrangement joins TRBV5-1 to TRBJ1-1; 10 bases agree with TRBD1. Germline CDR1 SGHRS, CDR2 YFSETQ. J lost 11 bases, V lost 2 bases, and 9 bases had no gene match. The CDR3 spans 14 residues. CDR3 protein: CASSFGQPGQGAFF. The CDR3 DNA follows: TGCGCCAGCAGCTTCGGGCAACCGGGACAGGGGGCTTTCTTT.

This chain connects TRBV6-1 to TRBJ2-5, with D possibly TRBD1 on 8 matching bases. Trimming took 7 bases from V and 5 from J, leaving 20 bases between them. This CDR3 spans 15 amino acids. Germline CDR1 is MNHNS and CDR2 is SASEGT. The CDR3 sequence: CASTPRTGREETQYF. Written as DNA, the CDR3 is TGTGCCAGCACCCCCAGGACAGGGAGGGAGGAGACCCAGTACTTC.

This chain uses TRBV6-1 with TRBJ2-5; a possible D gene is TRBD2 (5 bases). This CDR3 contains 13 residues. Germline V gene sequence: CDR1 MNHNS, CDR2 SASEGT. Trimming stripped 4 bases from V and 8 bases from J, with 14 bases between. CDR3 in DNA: TGTGCCAGCAGTGTGGCGGAACCGGGAACCCAGTACTTC. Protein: CASSVAEPGTQYF.

Here the CDR3 reads CASSSDDTSGANVLTF. The CDR3 DNA reads as TGTGCCAGCAGCTCGGATGACACCTCTGGGGCCAACGTCCTGACTTTC. V and J are TRBV9 and TRBJ2-6; unclear D gene. The CDR3 spans 16 residues. Germline CDR1 and CDR2: SGDLS and YYNGEE. Trimming pared 4 bases from V and 0 bases from J, leaving 11 bases between.